This T cell receptor (beta chain) was captured in a study of OX40 agonist ivuxolimab in advanced cancers. The germline V gene has CDR1 LNHNV and CDR2 YYDKDF (reference sequence). This CDR3 spans 14 amino acids. Trimming took 5 bases from V and 0 from J, leaving 8 bases between them. Concerning this clone: Its antigen is still unknown.

Libraries were prepared by immunoSEQ multiplex PCR; TCRdb keeps only in-frame clonotypes and omits some of them. The data contain roughly 47,000 clones, roughly 90% of them singletons. Study-wide results and limits: Both blood CD4+ and CD8+ T cells showed clonal growth by week 6 at 0.1 to 3.0 mg/kg.

The timepoints at which blood was sampled were baseline, cycle 4 day 1, and cycle 7 day 1. The chain has TRBV15 and TRBJ2-1, with D perhaps matching TRBD1 (5 bases). The TCR originated in an adult with an advanced solid tumor such as melanoma, head and neck, liver or kidney cancer. The sequences come from CD4+ or CD8+ T cells sorted from blood, collected in a trial of the OX40 agonist ivuxolimab. Here the CDR3 reads CATSHRSSYNEQFF. For the CDR3, the DNA is TGTGCCACCAGCCACAGGAGCTCCTACAATGAGCAGTTCTTC.